This T cell receptor beta chain was obtained from a study of cytomegalovirus exposure and HLA in healthy donors. Worth noting for this clone: The antigen is not known.

V was pared by 0 bases and J by 5 bases, with 5 bases of the junction left unmatched. The CDR3 contains 15 residues. Germline V gene data show CDR1 as SGHRS and CDR2 as YFSETQ. The PCR contained 60 Vbeta and 13 Jbeta primers. Profiled with immunoSEQ multiplex PCR; TCRdb holds only in-frame clones, not every one. Counted here are around 170,000 clones, about 84% occurring once; the ten biggest clones make up 1% to 1.5%. Findings of the study overall: In all likelihood, a cluster of highly shared sequence variants was a sequencing artifact. Earlier analysis found most TCR beta V segments productive about 90% or about 30% of the time. Certain indistinguishable V segments, among them TRBV6-2 and TRBV6-3, were excluded. Several of the most significant clusters were apparently associated with common viral pathogens in a later analysis.

The sequencing sample was made of PBMCs. The rearrangement joins TRBV5-1 to TRBJ2-7; 10 bases are a match to TRBD1. The sequence was collected from a man aged 45-65 years in good health and CMV-seropositive. As DNA, the CDR3 is TGCGCCAGCAGCTTGGCCGGGACAGGGGCCCACGAGCAGTACTTC. Translated: CASSLAGTGAHEQYF.